This TCR beta chain was identified during a study of blood T cell repertoires in COVID-19. The method was immunoSEQ multiplex PCR; TCRdb's version includes in-frame clones alone and lacks a portion of them. The table shows 300,000 to 500,000 clones, with roughly 88% occurring only once. This CDR3 has 14 amino acids. The germline CDR1 and CDR2 sequences are SGHVS and FQNEAQ. V was pared by 3 bases and J by 8 bases, with 3 bases of the junction left unmatched. The material sequenced was PBMCs or T cells enriched from blood (not recorded which). This TCR derives from a woman between 35 and 50 years old with acute COVID-19. J is TRBJ1-4 and V is TRBV7-8, with TRBD1 identical over 10 bases. CDR3 sequence (DNA): TGTGCCAGCAGCTTGACAGGGGGCAAAGAAAAACTGTTTTTT. As protein: CASSLTGGKEKLFF. The whole variable domain, remainder taken from reference TRBV7-8 and TRBJ1-4, is GAGVSQSPRYKVAKRGQDVALRCDPISGHVSLFWYQQALGQGPEFLTYFQNEAQLDKSGLPSDRFFAERPEGSVSTLKIQRTQQEDSAVYLCASSLTGGKEKLFFGSGTQLSVL.